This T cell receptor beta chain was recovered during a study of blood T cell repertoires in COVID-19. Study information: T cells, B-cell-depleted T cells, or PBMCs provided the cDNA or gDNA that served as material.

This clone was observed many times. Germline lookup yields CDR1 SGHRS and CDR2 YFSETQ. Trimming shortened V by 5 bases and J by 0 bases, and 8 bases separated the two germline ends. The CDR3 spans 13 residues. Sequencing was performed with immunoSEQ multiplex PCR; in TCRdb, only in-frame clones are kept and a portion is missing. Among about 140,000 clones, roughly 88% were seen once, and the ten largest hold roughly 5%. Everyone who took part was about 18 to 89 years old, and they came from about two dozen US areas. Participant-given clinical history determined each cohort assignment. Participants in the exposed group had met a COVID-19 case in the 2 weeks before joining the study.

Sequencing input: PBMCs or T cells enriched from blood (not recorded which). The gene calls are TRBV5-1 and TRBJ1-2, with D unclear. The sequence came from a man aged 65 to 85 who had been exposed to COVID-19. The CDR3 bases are TGCGCCAGCAGTGCTAGCGCTAACTATGGCTACACCTTC. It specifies CASSASANYGYTF.